This T cell receptor (beta chain) was identified in a study of radiotherapy plus CTLA-4 blockade in lung cancer (dated by TCRdb to 2016 to 2018). Study-level background: Objective responses were observed in 18% of enrolled patients, and disease control was achieved in roughly 30%.

In this study, focal radiation therapy paired with CTLA-4 blockade (ipilimumab) was tested in patients who had chemo-refractory metastatic non-small-cell lung cancer. Receptor libraries were prepared by the immunoSEQ multiplex PCR assay. TCRdb's version of the immuneACCESS table is confined to in-frame rearrangements and falls short of the full clone set. An unresolved V gene accounts for under half of the shortfall where checked; the remainder is of unknown origin. The sample has approximately 80,000 clones on record, 84% of them singletons. The biggest ten clones account for about 0.79% of the sample. Results the study describes overall, beyond this receptor: Early dynamic changes in blood T cell clones, together with increased serum interferon-beta after radiation, were reported as the strongest predictors of response. After treatment with radiotherapy and ipilimumab, TCR clones that originated in tumors expanded in peripheral blood.

Unmatched junction bases come to 0, with V trimmed by 1 base and J by 2 bases. Based on the germline V gene, the CDR1 and CDR2 sequences are SGDLS and YYNGEE. The CDR3 runs 15 residues from the cysteine to the phenylalanine. Just CDR3 DNA is preserved here, 45 bases in frame from base 1. Regarding this clone: The specificity of this receptor is unknown. Within one base of it there is no much larger clone, and no base qualities were kept.

Recombination joined TRBV9 with TRBJ2-2, with 9 central nucleotides matching TRBD2. The input for sequencing was peripheral blood, taken from a patient treated with radiotherapy plus ipilimumab. The receptor was isolated from a human donor with non-small cell lung cancer who had stable disease on radiotherapy plus ipilimumab. The DNA is as follows: TGTGCCAGCAGCGTACTAGCGGGAAACACCGGGGAGCTGTTTTTT. It specifies CASSVLAGNTGELFF.